This T cell receptor beta chain was captured by sequencing in a study of shared clonotypes between healthy human individuals. With 3 bases removed from V and 8 bases from J, the gap between germline ends came to 6 bases. Germline CDR1 reads DFQATT; CDR2 reads SNEGSKA (reference sequence). The CDR3 is 10 amino acids. Among the donors, all were Caucasian adults who lived in Nashville, Tennessee. Division of CD4+ cells produced a CD45RA+ naive subset and a CD45RA-negative memory subset. Study processing details: ImmunoSEQ output held junction-only sequences without quality scores, so filtering differed. Measured with immunoSEQ multiplex PCR; TCRdb has only the in-frame clones, and not every one. V and J calls and clone size follow that table, whereas D and trimming were derived from the DNA. This table holds 2 million to 2.5 million clones, 80% to 95% found once.

This clonotype was sampled from a man aged 18 to 29 in good health. Some clones in this sample may be carry-over from other donors' samples. The material sequenced was naive CD4+ T cells from PBMCs. Subset indicated: CD45RA+ positively selected. The chain couples TRBV20-1 to TRBJ2-3; D is undetermined. The CDR3 region is CSASRGTQYF. CDR3 nucleotide sequence: TGCAGTGCTAGTCGTGGTACGCAGTATTTT.